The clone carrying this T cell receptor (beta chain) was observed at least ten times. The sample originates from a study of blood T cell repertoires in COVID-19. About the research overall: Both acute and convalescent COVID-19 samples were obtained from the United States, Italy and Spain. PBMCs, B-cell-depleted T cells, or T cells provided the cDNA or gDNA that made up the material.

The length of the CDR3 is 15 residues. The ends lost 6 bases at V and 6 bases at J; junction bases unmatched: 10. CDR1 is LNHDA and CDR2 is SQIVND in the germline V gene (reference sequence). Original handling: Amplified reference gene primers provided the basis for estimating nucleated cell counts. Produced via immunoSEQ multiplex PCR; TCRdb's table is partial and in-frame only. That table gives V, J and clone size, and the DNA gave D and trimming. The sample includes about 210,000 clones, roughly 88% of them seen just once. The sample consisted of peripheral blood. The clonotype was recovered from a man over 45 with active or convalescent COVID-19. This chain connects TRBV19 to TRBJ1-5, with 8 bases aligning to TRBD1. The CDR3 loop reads CASRGRTGNFQPQHF. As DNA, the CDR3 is TGTGCCAGTAGGGGACGGACAGGGAATTTTCAGCCCCAGCATTTT.